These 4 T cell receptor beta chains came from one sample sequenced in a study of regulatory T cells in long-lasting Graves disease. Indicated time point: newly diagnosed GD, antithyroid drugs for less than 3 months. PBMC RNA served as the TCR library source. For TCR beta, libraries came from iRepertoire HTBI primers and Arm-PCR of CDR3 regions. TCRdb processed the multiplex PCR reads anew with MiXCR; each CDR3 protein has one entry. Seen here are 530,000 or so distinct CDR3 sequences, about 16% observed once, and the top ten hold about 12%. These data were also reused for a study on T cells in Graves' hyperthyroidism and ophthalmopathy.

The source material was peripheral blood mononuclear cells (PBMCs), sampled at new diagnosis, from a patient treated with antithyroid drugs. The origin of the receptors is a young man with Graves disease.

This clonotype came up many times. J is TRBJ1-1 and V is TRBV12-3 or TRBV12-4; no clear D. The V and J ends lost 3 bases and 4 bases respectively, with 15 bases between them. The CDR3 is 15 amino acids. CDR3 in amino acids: CASSFEGIGSTEAFF. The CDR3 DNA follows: TGTGCCAGCAGTTTTGAAGGGATCGGATCCACTGAAGCTTTCTTT.

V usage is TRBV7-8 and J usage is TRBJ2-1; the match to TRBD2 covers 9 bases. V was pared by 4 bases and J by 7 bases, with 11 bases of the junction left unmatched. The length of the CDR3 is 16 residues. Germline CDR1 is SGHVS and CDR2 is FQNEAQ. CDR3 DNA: TGTGCCAGCAGCTATCAAGGGGGCGGGAGGGGGAATGAGCAGTTCTTC. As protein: CASSYQGGGRGNEQFF.

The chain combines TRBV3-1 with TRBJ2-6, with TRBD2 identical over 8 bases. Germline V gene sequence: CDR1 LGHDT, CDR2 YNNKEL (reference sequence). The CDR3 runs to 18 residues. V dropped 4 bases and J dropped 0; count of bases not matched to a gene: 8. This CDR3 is CASSLRTSYSSGANVLTF. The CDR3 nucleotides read TGTGCCAGCAGCCTCCGGACTAGCTACTCCTCTGGGGCCAACGTCCTGACTTTC. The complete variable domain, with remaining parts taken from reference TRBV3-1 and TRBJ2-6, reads DTAVSQTPKYLVTQMGNDKSIKCEQNLGHDTMYWYKQDSKKFLKIMFSYNNKELIINETVPNRFSPKSPDKAHLNLHINSLELGDSAVYFCASSLRTSYSSGANVLTFGAGSRLTVL.

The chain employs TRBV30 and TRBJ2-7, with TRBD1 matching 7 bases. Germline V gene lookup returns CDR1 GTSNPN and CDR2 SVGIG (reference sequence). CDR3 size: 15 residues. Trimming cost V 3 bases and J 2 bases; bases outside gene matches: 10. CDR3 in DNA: TGTGCCTGGAGGACAGGGCCGACAGGAGCCTACGAGCAGTACTTC. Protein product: CAWRTGPTGAYEQYF.